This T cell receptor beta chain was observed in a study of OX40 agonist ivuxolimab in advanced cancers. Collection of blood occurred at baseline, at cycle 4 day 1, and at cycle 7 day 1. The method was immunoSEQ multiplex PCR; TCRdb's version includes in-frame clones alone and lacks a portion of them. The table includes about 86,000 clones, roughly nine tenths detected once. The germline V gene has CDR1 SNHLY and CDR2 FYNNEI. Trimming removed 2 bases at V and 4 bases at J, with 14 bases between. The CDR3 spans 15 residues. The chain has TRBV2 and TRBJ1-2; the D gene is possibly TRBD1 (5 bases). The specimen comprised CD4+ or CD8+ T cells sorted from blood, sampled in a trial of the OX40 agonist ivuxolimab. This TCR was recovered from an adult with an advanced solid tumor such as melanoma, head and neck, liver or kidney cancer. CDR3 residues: CASSERGTILYGYTF. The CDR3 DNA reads TGTGCCAGCAGTGAACGCGGGACCATCCTCTATGGCTACACCTTC. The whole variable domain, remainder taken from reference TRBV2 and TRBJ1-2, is EPEVTQTPSHQVTQMGQEVILRCVPISNHLYFYWYRQILGQKVEFLVSFYNNEISEKSEIFDDQFSVERPDGSNFTLKIRSTKLEDSAMYFCASSERGTILYGYTFGSGTRLTVV.